The 29 T cell receptor beta chains presented below share a single source sample, sequenced in a study of T cells in Graves' hyperthyroidism and ophthalmopathy. Amplification of TCR beta CDR3 regions used RNA as the template. Researchers ran a first-round RT-PCR on the TCR CDR3 using the HTBI primer set. TCRdb itself ran the multiplex PCR reads through MiXCR, one entry per CDR3 protein. The sample has hundreds of thousands of distinct CDR3 sequences, over 15% seen once. Sequencing was performed on blood. All receptors derive from a woman younger than 30 with Graves' ophthalmopathy.

Ten or more counts support this clonotype. The chain joins TRBV7-9 to TRBJ2-5, with D maybe TRBD1 (6 bases). The ends were cut back, 0 bases at V and 1 base at J, with 15 bases in the middle. The length of the CDR3 is 17 residues. Germline values: CDR1 SEHNR, CDR2 FQNEAQ (reference sequence). In nucleotides, the CDR3 is TGTGCCAGCAGCTTAGCGAACTCACAGGGAACCCAAGAGACCCAGTACTTC. Its translation is CASSLANSQGTQETQYF. Based on the CDR3 plus reference TRBV7-9 and TRBJ2-5, the full variable domain is DTGVSQNPRHKITKRGQNVTFRCDPISEHNRLYWYRQTLGQGPEFLTYFQNEAQLEKSRLLSDRFSAERPKGSFSTLEIQRTEQGDSAMYLCASSLANSQGTQETQYFGPGTRLLVL.

The V call is TRBV6-1, the J call TRBJ2-3; 9 positions agree with TRBD2. The CDR3 has 18 amino acids. Germline V CDR1 and CDR2: MNHNS, SASEGT. V was pared by 5 bases and J by 2 bases, with 14 bases of the junction left unmatched. CDR3 nucleotide sequence: TGTGCCAGCAGTACTGTGGCGGGAGGGATAGTCGTCACAGATACGCAGTATTTT. This codes for CASSTVAGGIVVTDTQYF.

V is TRBV11-2 and J is TRBJ1-1; 8 positions agree with TRBD1. J was trimmed by 4 bases and V by 4 bases; bases with no gene match: 8. The CDR3 spans 15 residues. Germline loops: CDR1 SGHAT, CDR2 FQNNGV. CDR3 protein: CASSSWTGTGTEAFF. The DNA for the CDR3 is TGTGCCAGCAGCTCATGGACAGGGACGGGCACTGAAGCTTTCTTT.

Ten or more counts support this clonotype. The CDR3 DNA sequence: TGTGCCATCAATCAGGCCGGTGGGGGACAGCCCCAGCATTTT. Translating gives CAINQAGGGQPQHF. The rearrangement uses TRBV10-3 and TRBJ1-5, with a possible D match to TRBD1 (5 bases). Trimming removed 7 bases at V and 7 bases at J, with 17 bases between. The germline CDR1 and CDR2 sequences are ENHRY and SYGVKD. This CDR3 spans 14 amino acids.

The V call is TRBV29-1, the J call TRBJ1-1; D is perhaps TRBD1 (6 bases). CDR3 length: 15 residues. Germline assignment: CDR1 SQVTM and CDR2 ANQGSEA. Trimming stripped 0 bases from V and 6 bases from J, with 17 bases between. The CDR3 region is CSVEDLARGLPEAFF. CDR3 in DNA: TGCAGCGTTGAAGATCTGGCCAGGGGATTACCTGAAGCTTTCTTT.

In this sample, this clonotype turned up many times. The chain employs TRBV11-2 and TRBJ1-3, with D perhaps TRBD1 (5 bases). CDR3 length: 17 residues. Germline V gives CDR1 SGHAT, CDR2 FQNNGV. V was trimmed by 4 bases and J by 0 bases, leaving 16 bases between them. This chain's CDR3 is CASSSNQGPISGNTIYF. CDR3 bases: TGTGCCAGCAGCTCGAATCAGGGACCAATCTCTGGAAACACCATATATTTT. Full variable domain (missing parts from reference TRBV11-2 and TRBJ1-3): EAGVAQSPRYKIIEKRQSVAFWCNPISGHATLYWYQQILGQGPKLLIQFQNNGVVDDSQLPKDRFSAERLKGVDSTLKIQPAKLEDSAVYLCASSSNQGPISGNTIYFGEGSWLTVV.

To note about this clonotype: Being one base from a much bigger clone, this may be a read error. The chain has TRBV5-1 and TRBJ2-7, with a possible D match to TRBD1 (8 bases). The CDR3 contains 13 residues. Germline-derived CDR1 and CDR2 are SGHRS and YFSETQ. With 3 bases removed from V and 7 bases from J, the gap between germline ends came to 14 bases. Written as DNA, the CDR3 is TGCGCCAGCAGCTGGACAGGGAGGGATGAGCAGTACTTC. Protein product: CASSWTGRDEQYF. Full variable domain (remainder filled in from reference TRBV5-1 and TRBJ2-7): KAGVTQTPRYLIKTRGQQVTLSCSPISGHRSVSWYQQTPGQGLQFLFEYFSETQRNKGNFPGRFSGRQFSNSRSEMNVSTLELGDSALYLCASSWTGRDEQYFGPGTRLTVT.

This clonotype was found many times. DNA of the CDR3: TGTGCCAGCAGTTTATTGGGGGGTGGGGGCAATGAGCAGTTCTTC. Translated, it gives CASSLLGGGGNEQFF. The V gene is TRBV27, the J gene TRBJ2-1; maybe TRBD2 (6 bases). From germline, CDR1 is MNHEY and CDR2 SMNVEV (reference sequence). This CDR3 is 15 amino acids long. V dropped 1 base and J dropped 6 bases, with 13 bases sitting between them.

V gene TRBV5-1 combines with J gene TRBJ2-2; a possible D gene is TRBD1 (7 bases). The CDR3 is 15 residues long. Between the trimmed V and J ends, which lost 2 bases and 7 bases, there was a span of 15 bases. Germline CDR1 and CDR2: SGHRS and YFSETQ. CDR3 in amino acids: CASSFGGGDGGELFF. The CDR3 DNA reads TGCGCCAGCAGCTTTGGAGGGGGCGACGGCGGGGAGCTGTTTTTT.

V is TRBV4-3 and J is TRBJ1-1, with D perhaps matching TRBD1 (6 bases). CDR3 length: 15 residues. Germline CDR1 LGHNA, CDR2 YSLEER. V was shortened by 1 base and J by 9 bases, with 18 bases between the two germline ends. CDR3 in amino acids: CASSQVGGQPFKAFF. The CDR3 region has the DNA TGCGCCAGCAGCCAAGTTGGGGGGCAACCCTTTAAAGCTTTCTTT.

This clonotype was seen at least ten times. V usage is TRBV7-2 and J usage is TRBJ2-2; D is unclear. V dropped 2 bases and J dropped 1 base, with 8 bases sitting between them. The CDR3 has 15 amino acids. The germline gives CDR1 SGHTA, CDR2 FQGNSA. CDR3: CASSLSPLNTGELFF. The DNA for the CDR3 is TGTGCCAGCAGCTTAAGTCCCTTGAACACCGGGGAGCTGTTTTTT.

This clonotype showed up many times. The chain is built from TRBV6-1 and TRBJ1-2, with TRBD1 identical over 7 bases. The CDR3 covers 18 residues. Losses at the gene ends were 6 bases for V and 0 bases for J; bases not matched to a gene: 16. From germline, CDR1 is MNHNS and CDR2 SASEGT. CDR3 DNA: TGTGCCAGCAGCCCACCTCCGGGGACAGACAGATCTAACTATGGCTACACCTTC. It translates to CASSPPPGTDRSNYGYTF.

This clonotype was picked up a small number of times. The chain is built from TRBV7-9 and TRBJ1-2; D is possibly TRBD1 (5 bases). The CDR3 runs 15 residues. CDR1 is SEHNR, CDR2 FQNEAQ, per germline (reference sequence). Trimming took off 5 bases at V and 4 bases at J, with 17 bases between the two ends. The DNA of the CDR3 is TGTGCCAGCAGCCCATCACTCGACAGCAGCTATGGCTACACCTTC. It codes for CASSPSLDSSYGYTF.

The J gene is TRBJ1-4, the V gene TRBV3-1; possibly TRBD1 for D (5 bases). The CDR3 is made up of 15 amino acids. Germline V gene data show CDR1 as LGHDT and CDR2 as YNNKEL (reference sequence). V was cut by 1 base and J by 10 bases, with 16 bases left in between. Written as DNA, the CDR3 is TGTGCCAGCAGCCAAGTGTTGGGAGGGGCCGGAAAACTGTTTTTT. Its translation: CASSQVLGGAGKLFF.

The chain joins TRBV6-1 to TRBJ1-6, with D possibly being TRBD1 (6 bases). Germline CDR1 is MNHNS and CDR2 is SASEGT. This CDR3 is 14 amino acids long. Trimming cost V 4 bases and J 7 bases, with 11 bases left between them. In DNA form, the CDR3 reads TGTGCCAGCAGTGCAAAAGGGGGAAATTCACCCCTCCACTTT. The encoded protein is CASSAKGGNSPLHF.

This clonotype came up many times. This rearrangement joins TRBV30 to TRBJ2-7; 10 positions agree with TRBD1. Germline CDR1 and CDR2: GTSNPN and SVGIG (reference sequence). Trimming removed 2 bases from V and 2 bases from J; junction bases left unmatched: 6. The CDR3 is 15 amino acids. In nucleotides, the CDR3 is TGTGCCTGGAGTTCCGGGACAGGGGATGCCTACGAGCAGTACTTC. Its translation: CAWSSGTGDAYEQYF.

This clonotype was counted once. The chain combines TRBV11-2 with TRBJ2-1; either TRBD1 or TRBD2 may supply D (7 bases each). Deletions cut 1 base from V and 7 bases from J, with 23 bases between. The length of the CDR3 is 18 residues. Germline assignment: CDR1 SGHAT and CDR2 FQNNGV. The CDR3: CASSLARGGQRVGNEQFF. CDR3 in DNA: TGTGCCAGCAGCTTAGCCAGGGGGGGGCAAAGGGTGGGAAATGAGCAGTTCTTC.

This clonotype was recorded at least ten times. The chain joins TRBV6-1 to TRBJ1-1; no clear D. The CDR3 extends over 15 amino acids. The V end was cut by 2 bases, the J end by 2 bases, with 12 bases between. Germline V gene sequence: CDR1 MNHNS, CDR2 SASEGT. Here the CDR3 DNA reads TGTGCCAGCAGTGAACTTCGGGGTGGAAACACTGAAGCTTTCTTT. Protein product: CASSELRGGNTEAFF.

This clonotype was counted at least ten times. This chain links TRBV20-1 with TRBJ2-7; D is possibly TRBD2 (6 bases). V was cut by 5 bases and J by 6 bases, with 20 bases left in between. Germline CDR1 DFQATT, CDR2 SNEGSKA (reference sequence). The CDR3 spans 14 residues. In DNA form, the CDR3 reads TGCAGTGCTGATGGTCCGGGAGACCAGTGCGAGCAGTACTTC. Its translation is CSADGPGDQCEQYF.

There are many counts of this clonotype. The chain combines TRBV5-5 with TRBJ1-1, with no clear D. The CDR3 totals 13 residues. Germline lookup yields CDR1 SGHKS and CDR2 YYEKEE (reference sequence). Trimming took 6 bases from V and 2 from J, leaving 11 bases between them. The CDR3 here is CASILDGNTEAFF. In DNA, the CDR3 is TGTGCCAGCATCCTAGATGGAAACACTGAAGCTTTCTTT.

V and J are TRBV3-1 and TRBJ1-2; 7 bases are a match to TRBD1. Germline assignment: CDR1 LGHDT and CDR2 YNNKEL (reference sequence). The CDR3 runs to 17 residues. Germline trimming cut 4 bases from V and 7 bases from J; bases unmatched to any gene: 18. The CDR3 loop reads CASSRNLRTGNKGGYTF. The CDR3 DNA follows: TGTGCCAGCAGCCGGAATCTAAGGACAGGAAACAAAGGTGGCTACACCTTC.

The sample holds many counts of this clonotype. This chain joins TRBV6-2 or TRBV6-3 and TRBJ2-1; 7 bases match TRBD2. J gave up 10 bases and V 2 bases, and 11 bases lay outside the gene matches. CDR3 length equals 15 residues. The germline CDR1 and CDR2 sequences are MNHEY and SVGEGT. As DNA, the CDR3 is TGTGCCAGCAGTTACAGAGCAAGCGGGGTCAGCGAGCAGTTCTTC. It is translated as CASSYRASGVSEQFF.

This clonotype has at least ten counts. The chain links TRBV11-2 to TRBJ1-1; tentative D call: TRBD1 (6 bases). The CDR3 has 12 residues. Trimming took off 4 bases at V and 6 bases at J, with 9 bases between the two ends. CDR1 is SGHAT, CDR2 FQNNGV, per germline. The CDR3 DNA is TGTGCCAGCAGCTACTACAGGGCTGAAGCTTTCTTT. It specifies CASSYYRAEAFF.

This clonotype was found a few times. The chain couples TRBV6-1 to TRBJ1-4, with TRBD1 matching over 9 bases. Germline V lookup: CDR1 MNHNS, CDR2 SASEGT. Germline trimming cut 6 bases from V and 6 bases from J; bases unmatched to any gene: 8. This CDR3 comprises 15 residues. Written as DNA, the CDR3 is TGTGCCAGCAGCACAGGGGGCGCGGGGGATGAAAAACTGTTTTTT. Its protein is CASSTGGAGDEKLFF.

This clonotype appeared a few times. The chain has TRBV7-3 and TRBJ1-1; D uncertain. CDR3 size: 15 residues. The germline V gene has CDR1 SGHTA and CDR2 FQGTGA. Trimming shortened V by 3 bases and J by 4 bases, and 15 bases separated the two germline ends. The CDR3 is CASSFEPRVGTEAFF. CDR3 DNA sequence: TGTGCCAGCAGCTTTGAGCCAAGGGTGGGCACTGAAGCTTTCTTT.

This clonotype appeared many times. The chain combines TRBV27 with TRBJ2-7, with a possible D match to TRBD2 (5 bases). The germline V gene encodes CDR1 MNHEY and CDR2 SMNVEV (reference sequence). This CDR3 has 14 residues. Trimming took off 5 bases at V and 0 bases at J, with 11 bases between the two ends. CDR3 sequence: CASSTSGFSYEQYF. In DNA form, the CDR3 reads TGTGCCAGCAGTACTAGTGGGTTCTCCTACGAGCAGTACTTC.

This clonotype has ten or more counts. The J gene is TRBJ2-1, the V gene TRBV6-1; possibly TRBD2 for D (6 bases). Trimming stripped 7 bases from V and 4 bases from J, with 17 bases between. CDR3 size: 15 residues. Germline values: CDR1 MNHNS, CDR2 SASEGT. Here the CDR3 reads CASKRDWALYNEQFF. Written as DNA, the CDR3 is TGTGCCAGCAAAAGGGACTGGGCCCTATACAATGAGCAGTTCTTC.

This clonotype was counted many times. The chain employs TRBV11-2 and TRBJ2-7, with 12 positions matching TRBD2. Germline V lookup: CDR1 SGHAT, CDR2 FQNNGV. V shed 3 bases and J 5 bases; nucleotides not matched to a gene: 2. The CDR3 has 14 amino acids. The CDR3 spells CASSLTSGRNEQYF. The CDR3 DNA reads as TGTGCCAGCAGCTTGACTAGCGGGAGAAACGAGCAGTACTTC.

This clonotype was counted ten times or more. The chain employs TRBV30 and TRBJ1-1, with D tentatively TRBD1 (6 bases). Germline V gene lookup returns CDR1 GTSNPN and CDR2 SVGIG (reference sequence). V lost 2 bases to trimming and J lost 4 bases, with 17 bases between them. The CDR3 extends over 15 amino acids. CDR3: CAWSSTGPRGTEAFF. The CDR3 DNA is TGTGCCTGGAGTTCGACAGGCCCCAGGGGCACTGAAGCTTTCTTT.